This passage covers 11 T cell receptor beta chains from one sample sequenced in a study of glioma-infiltrating T cells. Amplification of TCR alpha and beta CDR3 regions from RNA used iRepertoire nested multiplex PCR. TCRdb independently ran MiXCR on the multiplex PCR reads; one entry per CDR3 protein. The table has around 97,000 distinct CDR3 sequences, around 31% seen once. The sample comprised glioma tissue, nonneoplastic brain tissue, or PBMCs (not recorded which). These receptors all come from a human donor with low-grade glioma or glioblastoma, undergoing nonglioma brain surgery, or in good health (not recorded which).

Notes on this clonotype: One end of the junction fails to match germline, which may point to a read error. The chain has TRBV7-6 and TRBJ2-7; 9 nucleotides line up with TRBD1. The CDR3 has 15 residues. CDR1 SGHVS and CDR2 FNYEAQ come from the germline V gene. The CDR3 sequence is CASSLEGQGNYEQCF. The CDR3 coding sequence is TGTGCCAGCAGCTTAGAGGGACAGGGTAATTACGAGCAGTGCTTC.

This sequence joins TRBV6-1 and TRBJ1-2; 11 bases match TRBD1. The trim removed 8 bases at V and 7 bases at J, leaving 12 bases unmatched. The germline CDR1 and CDR2 sequences are MNHNS and SASEGT. This CDR3 spans 15 amino acids. CDR3 bases: TGTGCCAGCGCGCCGGGACAGGGGGTTCGGCGTGGCTACACCTTC. Its translation is CASAPGQGVRRGYTF.

The CDR3 region is CASSSRADGANVLTF. CDR3 in DNA: TGTGCCAGCAGCTCCAGGGCAGATGGGGCCAACGTCCTGACTTTC. The chain carries TRBV7-2 and TRBJ2-6; D is perhaps TRBD1 (5 bases). The CDR3 is made up of 15 amino acids. The germline gives CDR1 SGHTA, CDR2 FQGNSA. V was cut by 4 bases and J by 3 bases, with 10 bases left in between.

In this sample, this clonotype turned up many times. This chain joins TRBV6-1 and TRBJ1-2; 7 bases fit TRBD1. There are 12 residues in the CDR3. The ends lost 8 bases at V and 4 bases at J; junction bases unmatched: 4. Germline assignment: CDR1 MNHNS and CDR2 SASEGT. The CDR3 region has the DNA TGTGCCAGCCGGGACAGCGGCTATGGCTACACCTTC. This translates into CASRDSGYGYTF.

Worth noting for this clonotype: A much larger clonotype is one base distant, so this may be a read error. J is TRBJ2-5 and V is TRBV7-2; D remains ambiguous. The CDR3 is 14 residues long. V dropped 1 base and J dropped 5 bases, with 11 bases sitting between them. Germline values: CDR1 SGHTA, CDR2 FQGNSA. CDR3 region: CASSLDRGRETQYF. Written as DNA, the CDR3 is TGTGCCAGCAGCTTAGACCGAGGTCGGGAGACCCAGTACTTC.

V and J are TRBV7-3 and TRBJ2-3, with no clear D. From germline, CDR1 is SGHTA and CDR2 FQGTGA. Trimming removed 5 bases from V and 1 base from J, with 13 bases in between. The length of the CDR3 is 15 residues. The DNA for the CDR3 is TGTGCCAGCAGCAACGGGTTGACTCGCACAGATACGCAGTATTTT. Translating it yields CASSNGLTRTDTQYF. Full variable domain (remainder filled in from reference TRBV7-3 and TRBJ2-3): GAGVSQTPSNKVTEKGKYVELRCDPISGHTALYWYRQSLGQGPEFLIYFQGTGAADDSGLPNDRFFAVRPEGSVSTLKIQRTERGDSAVYLCASSNGLTRTDTQYFGPGTRLTVL.

On this clonotype: A much larger clone differs by one base, so this may be a read error. This sequence joins TRBV14 and TRBJ2-3; D uncertain. Germline V gene sequence: CDR1 SGHDN, CDR2 FVKESK. CDR3 size: 13 residues. V gave up 3 bases and J gave up 7 bases, with 11 bases separating them. Here the CDR3 DNA reads TGTGCCAGCAGCCATGTAGTACTACATACGCAGTATTTT. Protein: CASSHVVLHTQYF. Looking up the rest from reference TRBV14 and TRBJ2-3 gives the full variable domain: EAGVTQFPSHSVIEKGQTVTLRCDPISGHDNLYWYRRVMGKEIKFLLHFVKESKQDESGMPNNRFLAERTGGTYSTLKVQPAELEDSGVYFCASSHVVLHTQYFGPGTRLTVL.

This clonotype was seen repeatedly, ten times or more. The V gene is TRBV20-1, the J gene TRBJ1-6, with a weak D call TRBD1 (6 bases). V lost 3 bases, J lost 7 bases, and 13 bases lay in between. The V gene's germline CDR1 is DFQATT and CDR2 SNEGSKA (reference sequence). This CDR3 contains 14 residues. The CDR3 DNA is TGCAGTGCTAGCCAGGACAGTTCCAATTCACCCCTCCACTTT. It yields the protein CSASQDSSNSPLHF.

The CDR3 here is CASSSRSGDYGYTF. CDR3 sequence (DNA): TGTGCCAGCAGCTCGAGGTCGGGGGACTATGGCTACACCTTC. This chain links TRBV7-2 with TRBJ1-2, with a weak D call TRBD1 (5 bases). The germline V and J ends were trimmed by 4 bases and 3 bases, with 12 bases remaining between them. From germline, CDR1 is SGHTA and CDR2 FQGNSA. This CDR3 contains 14 residues.

The V gene is TRBV24-1, the J gene TRBJ2-2; 9 positions match TRBD2. The CDR3 is 18 residues long. The trim removed 3 bases at V and 2 bases at J, leaving 9 bases unmatched. Germline V gene data show CDR1 as KGHDR and CDR2 as SFDVKD. DNA of the CDR3: TGTGCCACCAGTGATCAGAATACCGGGACTAGCAACACCGGGGAGCTGTTTTTT. It encodes CATSDQNTGTSNTGELFF.

This chain joins TRBV3-1 and TRBJ2-7, with D tentatively TRBD1 or TRBD2 (5 bases each). There are 13 residues in the CDR3. Germline CDR1 is LGHDT and CDR2 is YNNKEL (reference sequence). Trimming removed 1 base at V and 12 bases at J, with 16 bases between. The CDR3 protein is CASSQAGTPLWYF. In DNA form, the CDR3 reads TGTGCCAGCAGCCAAGCCGGGACCCCTCTGTGGTACTTC.